The present T cell receptor beta chain was sequenced within a study of tumor-infiltrating lymphocytes in primary liver carcinoma (dated by TCRdb to between 2016 and 2019). Describing the broader study: The five patients, three men and two women aged 30 to 69 years, had hepatocellular carcinoma (four) or combined HCC and intrahepatic cholangiocarcinoma (one). TCRbeta repertoire sequencing, expression microarrays and whole-exome sequencing were combined in the study across five regions of each liver tumor, with adjacent normal tissue and blood also included. The tumors of the five patients were staged as T1-T3 N0M0, with maximum diameters ranging from roughly 4.2 to 11 cm. Each sample produced roughly 3.65 to 8 million productive TCRbeta reads, and read depth showed no significant difference between tissue types. A total of roughly 35 specimens from 5 patients underwent TCRbeta repertoire sequencing, comprising about 25 tumor regions, 5 adjacent noncancerous liver tissues and 5 peripheral blood samples. Reproducibility between technical replicate repertoires was high, with correlation coefficients above 0.95 and mean shared-clone rates about 0.89. To link TCRbeta repertoire diversity with the local molecular phenotype, the 25 tumor region samples were profiled using Agilent mRNA microarrays. Results the study describes overall, beyond this receptor: The top 250 clones accounted for a significantly greater share of the repertoire in tumors than in blood (p = 0.039). The study included only four to six patients, and the authors note findings should be validated in a larger study. Bulk unsorted samples precluded comparing CD4+ and CD8+ T cell repertoires. Repertoire overlap was higher between tumor regions (mean around 35%) than tumor-adjacent (17%) or tumor-blood (14%) pairs, consistent with antigen-driven expansion. Only the TCR beta chain was sequenced, which likely underestimates true repertoire diversity because unpaired alpha chains were not captured. Just about 7-25% of top clones turned up in all five regions of a tumor, which suggests spatial heterogeneity among tumor-infiltrating T cells.

Total RNA and DNA were co-extracted from around 20-30 mg of bulk tissue with the AllPrep DNA/RNA mini kit, without cell sorting. Four to six patients with histopathologically diagnosed primary liver carcinoma underwent surgical resection in China between November 2015 and 2016. Patients had chronic HBV infection and were treatment-naive at sampling. Five spatially separated regions were sampled from each tumor: the superior, inferior, left-lateral and right-lateral poles, plus the tumor centre. According to histology, viable tumor cells made up more than 75% of every tumor sample. Each fresh piece of tumor and adjacent tissue was cut in two, with one half stored in RNAlater at -80 degrees C and the other half sent for histology. Details on this clonotype: Its specific antigen is unknown. The junction and the germline gene differ at one end; a read error may be behind it.

TCRbeta-specific cDNA was reverse-transcribed from 500 ng total RNA using a constant-region primer and ProtoScript II reverse transcriptase. The TCRbeta libraries were prepared through three rounds of nested multiplex PCR following a slightly modified ARM-PCR procedure. The first two PCR rounds used multiplex TRBV1-TRBV30 forward primers with a Cbeta reverse primer, each for about 10 cycles. A final 25-cycle PCR with Deep VentR polymerase added sample barcodes and Illumina adapters. Before sequencing, amplicons of 200-500 bp were purified from gel using a QIAquick gel extraction kit. The TCRbeta amplicons were sequenced with 250-bp paired-end reads on an Illumina HiSeq 2500. In the paper's pipeline: Trimmomatic v0.33 was used to quality-trim the reads, and FLASH v1.2.11 was used to merge paired reads so that full CDR3 sequences could be recovered. V, D and J germline segments were assigned to the rearranged TCRbeta sequences using MiGEC v1.2.1b. Clonotype statistics and Shannon-Wiener diversity indices were computed with VDJtools v1.0.0. Except for diversity analysis, only each sample's 250 most abundant clonotypes were used in subsequent analyses to reduce sampling bias. TCRdb applied fastp at Q25 and MiXCR to the public reads, then kept only in-frame beta chains. Rows are unified per CDR3 protein, each entry keeping the most common DNA and genes. These V and J calls are TCRdb output, not the study's own analysis. Within this sample are about 70,000 distinct CDR3 sequences, with roughly three quarters of them counted one time only. The ten largest clonotypes hold roughly 26% of the sample.

The germline V gene supplies CDR1 SGHAT and CDR2 FQNNGV. The CDR3 covers 15 residues, taking in both the cysteine and the phenylalanine. Just the 45-base CDR3 DNA is kept, in frame starting at base 1. In this chain, TRBV11-2 is recombined with TRBJ2-1; the D region is possibly TRBD1 or TRBD2, each matching across 5 bases. This clonotype originated in a man in his forties or fifties with primary liver carcinoma and hepatitis B virus infection. The specimen was liver tumor tissue from sampling region 4. The cell subset or site label, read with the paper, signifies: tumor region T4, right-lateral pole. CDR3 reads: CASVLGVLREHEQFF. The nucleotide sequence reads as follows: TGTGCCAGCGTACTAGGGGTCCTCCGGGAACATGAGCAATTCTTC. Beyond the CDR3, the reference TRBV11-2 and TRBJ2-1 genes provide the residues; the full variable domain reads: EAGVAQSPRYKIIEKRQSVAFWCNPISGHATLYWYQQILGQGPKLLIQFQNNGVVDDSQLPKDRFSAERLKGVDSTLKIQPAKLEDSAVYLCASVLGVLREHEQFFGPGTRLTVL.